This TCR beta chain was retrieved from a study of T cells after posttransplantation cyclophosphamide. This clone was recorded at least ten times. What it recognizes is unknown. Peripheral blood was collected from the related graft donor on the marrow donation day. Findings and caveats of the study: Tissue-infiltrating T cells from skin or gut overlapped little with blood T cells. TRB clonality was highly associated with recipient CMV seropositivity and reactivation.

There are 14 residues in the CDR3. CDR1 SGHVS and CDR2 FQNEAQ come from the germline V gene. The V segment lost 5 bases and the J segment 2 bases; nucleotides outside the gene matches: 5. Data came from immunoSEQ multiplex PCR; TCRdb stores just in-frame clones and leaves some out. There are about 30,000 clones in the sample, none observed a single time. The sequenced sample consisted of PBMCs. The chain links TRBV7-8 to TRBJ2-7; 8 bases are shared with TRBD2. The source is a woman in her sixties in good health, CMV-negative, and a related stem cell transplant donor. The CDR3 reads CASSVQRGPYEQYF. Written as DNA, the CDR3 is TGTGCCAGCAGCGTGCAGCGGGGGCCCTACGAGCAGTACTTC.